This record looks at one T cell receptor beta chain sequence and its context. Its target is not known. A single record per CDR3 protein comes from TCRdb applying MiXCR to the reads. Of 800,000 to 950,000 distinct CDR3 sequences in the sample, around a third were seen once. The data originate from a study of T cell repertoires in cytomegalovirus infection. The CDR3 totals 16 residues. Germline lookup yields CDR1 SNHLY and CDR2 FYNNEI. The V gene end was trimmed by 5 bases and the J gene end by 2 bases; junction bases not matched to a gene: 5. Sequenced here: cultured CD8+ T cells from PBMCs, sampled from culture after CMV antigen stimulation. The sequence derives from a human donor in good health (CMV status not recorded). Some clones in this sample may be carry-over from other donors' samples. This chain joins TRBV2 and TRBJ2-2; 10 bases line up with TRBD1. The CDR3 DNA sequence: TGTGCCAGCAGTAAGGGACAGGGGTCAAACACCGGGGAGCTGTTTTTT. Protein product: CASSKGQGSNTGELFF.